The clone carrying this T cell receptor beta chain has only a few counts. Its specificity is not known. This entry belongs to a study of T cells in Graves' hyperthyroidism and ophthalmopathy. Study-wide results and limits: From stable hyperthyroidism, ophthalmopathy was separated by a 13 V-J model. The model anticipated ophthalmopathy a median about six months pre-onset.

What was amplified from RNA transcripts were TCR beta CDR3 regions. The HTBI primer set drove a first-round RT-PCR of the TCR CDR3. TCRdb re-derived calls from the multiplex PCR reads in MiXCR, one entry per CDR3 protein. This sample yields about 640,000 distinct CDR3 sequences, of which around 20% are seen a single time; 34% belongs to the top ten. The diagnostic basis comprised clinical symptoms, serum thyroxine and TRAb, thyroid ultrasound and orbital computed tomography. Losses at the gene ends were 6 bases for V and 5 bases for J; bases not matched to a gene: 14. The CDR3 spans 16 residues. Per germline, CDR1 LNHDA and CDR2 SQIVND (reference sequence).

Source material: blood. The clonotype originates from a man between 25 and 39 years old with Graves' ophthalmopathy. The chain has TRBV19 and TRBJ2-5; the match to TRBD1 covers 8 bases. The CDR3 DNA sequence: TGTGCCAGTAGCCCCTCGAAGGGCAGGGGGCTGGAGACCCAGTACTTC. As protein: CASSPSKGRGLETQYF.